This TCR beta chain was documented in a study of blood T cell repertoires in COVID-19. About the study: Specimens from acute and convalescent COVID-19 originated in the United States, Italy and Spain. Sample material is recorded as cDNA or gDNA derived from T cells, B-cell-depleted T cells, or PBMCs.

The length of the CDR3 is 14 residues. Germline-derived CDR1 and CDR2 are SGHNT and YENEEA. Germline trimming cut 8 bases from V and 12 bases from J; bases unmatched to any gene: 14. Original processing methods: How many nucleated cells were present was estimated from reference gene primer amplification. This table comes from immunoSEQ multiplex PCR, and its TCRdb copy is limited to in-frame clones, with some not included. The DNA was the basis for D and trimming; V, J and clone size are from that table. The repertoire has under 200,000 clones, around 84% of them found once; the top ten carry less than 5.5%. In this sample, this clone turned up once.

The sample comprised peripheral blood. The chain combines TRBV11-3 with TRBJ2-1; 9 bases are shared with TRBD2. The sequence was obtained from a woman of 80 years or more with acute or convalescent COVID-19. The CDR3: CASRRTSAIGRQFF. CDR3 sequence (DNA): TGTGCCAGCCGACGGACTAGCGCTATAGGGAGGCAGTTCTTC.